The 16 T cell receptor beta chains below all came from one sample that was sequenced in a study of CXCR3-negative and CXCR3-positive naive CD8 T cells (dated by TCRdb to about 2019). Instrument on record: NextSeq 550. The Human TCR Profiling Kit (MiLaboratory) was used to make UMI-labeled 5' RACE TRB cDNA libraries. Each CDR3 protein sequence appears as one entry after TCRdb reprocessed the reads, and no DNA is included. The sample table records about 110,000 distinct CDR3 sequences. The ten largest clones capture over 0.35% of the sample. Beyond this particular receptor, the publication reports: TRB CDR3s from CXCR3-positive naive cells showed higher hydrophobicity (lower Kidera factor 4), lower energy, and higher strength and volume indices than CXCR3-negative naive cells.

These receptors have no known antigen. The specimen was naive CXCR3+ CD8+ T cells from blood. The sample's cell subset or site label, decoded: CD45RO-CCR7+CD27+CD95- naive CD8+ T cells expressing CXCR3 (TNR3+). These receptors were collected from a human donor in good health. Some clones in this sample may be carry-over from other donors' samples.

This sequence joins TRBV19 and TRBJ1-1. The CDR3 contains 11 residues. Germline CDR1 is LNHDA and CDR2 is SQIVND (reference sequence). The CDR3 sequence: CASSLPTEAFF.

This chain connects TRBV20-1 to TRBJ1-2. The CDR3 is made up of 15 amino acids. The germline CDR1 and CDR2 sequences are DFQATT and SNEGSKA (reference sequence). CDR3: CSAREDRALNYGYTF.

The V and J genes are TRBV20-1 and TRBJ2-1; TCRdb reports TRBD2, a call that lacks DNA to check it against. Germline CDR1 and CDR2: DFQATT and SNEGSKA (reference sequence). There are 17 residues in the CDR3. The CDR3 protein is CSARDLAGGLIYNEQFF.

The chain combines TRBV29-1 with TRBJ2-3; TCRdb indicates TRBD1, and absent DNA this call remains unverified. The CDR3 consists of 14 residues. Germline V gives CDR1 SQVTM, CDR2 ANQGSEA. CDR3 amino acids: CSVSPARVADTQYF.

V and J are TRBV18 and TRBJ2-1; TCRdb names TRBD1, which stays unverified in the absence of DNA. This CDR3 comprises 14 residues. Germline CDR1 is KGHSH and CDR2 is LQKENI. CDR3 amino acids: CASSPSTGEDEQFF.

The J gene is TRBJ2-7, the V gene TRBV20-1. There are 12 residues in the CDR3. CDR1 and CDR2 (germline): DFQATT, SNEGSKA (reference sequence). CDR3 protein: CSARDESYEQYF.

The chain links TRBV6-6 to TRBJ2-7; TCRdb outputs TRBD2, but without DNA this stays unchecked. Germline CDR1 MNHNY, CDR2 SVGAGI (reference sequence). The CDR3 runs 15 residues. The chain's CDR3 is CASSRTLAGPDEQYF.

The rearrangement links TRBV6-5 to TRBJ2-2; TCRdb's D gene call, TRBD1, goes unchecked for lack of DNA. The CDR3 loop spans 15 amino acids. Per the germline V gene, CDR1 is MNHEY and CDR2 is SVGAGI. This chain's CDR3 is CASLQGLGLVGELFF.

The chain links TRBV6-5 to TRBJ2-3; there is no DNA to check the TCRdb D call of TRBD2. Germline V gives CDR1 MNHEY, CDR2 SVGAGI. The CDR3 is 13 amino acids. The CDR3 spells CASSTLGVDTQYF.

The CDR3 loop is CASTLGTAGYGYTF. This rearrangement joins TRBV6-5 to TRBJ1-2; TCRdb's D call of TRBD1 is untestable without DNA. The CDR3 runs 14 residues. CDR1 MNHEY and CDR2 SVGAGI come from the germline V gene.

This chain links TRBV19 with TRBJ2-7; TCRdb picks TRBD1, but there is no DNA to check that call. Germline-derived CDR1 and CDR2 are LNHDA and SQIVND (reference sequence). The CDR3 totals 15 residues. CDR3 sequence: CASTATDPFDTEQYF.

J is TRBJ2-1 and V is TRBV5-1. The CDR3 runs 11 residues. Germline loops: CDR1 SGHRS, CDR2 YFSETQ. The CDR3 spells CARSLGAEQFF.

This CDR3 reads CASSWGAGDSYEQYF. This rearrangement joins TRBV5-1 to TRBJ2-7; no DNA is available, so the TRBD1 call from TCRdb remains unchecked. Germline CDR1 is SGHRS and CDR2 is YFSETQ. The CDR3 length is 15 residues. Combining the CDR3 with reference TRBV5-1 and TRBJ2-7 gives the whole variable domain KAGVTQTPRYLIKTRGQQVTLSCSPISGHRSVSWYQQTPGQGLQFLFEYFSETQRNKGNFPGRFSGRQFSNSRSEMNVSTLELGDSALYLCASSWGAGDSYEQYFGPGTRLTVT.

The chain has TRBV29-1 and TRBJ2-7. The germline V gene encodes CDR1 SQVTM and CDR2 ANQGSEA. The length of the CDR3 is 14 residues. CDR3 residues: CSVEWQKDPYEQYF.

The chain carries TRBV7-2 and TRBJ1-2. The CDR3 consists of 14 residues. The germline gives CDR1 SGHTA, CDR2 FQGNSA. The CDR3 is CASSSGPALDGYTF. Together with reference TRBV7-2 and TRBJ1-2, the CDR3 gives the full variable domain: GAGVSQSPSNKVTEKGKDVELRCDPISGHTALYWYRQSLGQGLEFLIYFQGNSAPDKSGLPSDRFSAERTGGSVSTLTIQRTQQEDSAVYLCASSSGPALDGYTFGSGTRLTVV.

This rearrangement joins TRBV5-6 to TRBJ2-2. CDR1 and CDR2 from the germline V gene are SGHDT and YYEEEE. There are 16 residues in the CDR3. CDR3 sequence: CASSLEGGINTGELFF.